Listed here are 28 T cell receptor beta chains from one sample, sequenced in a study of blood T cell repertoires in COVID-19. Assay: immunoSEQ multiplex PCR; the TCRdb copy retains only in-frame clones and omits some. Here the sample spans roughly 400,000 clones, roughly nine tenths being singletons. The material sequenced was PBMCs or T cells enriched from blood (not recorded which). The source is a woman in her thirties or forties who had been exposed to COVID-19.

V and J are TRBV11-3 and TRBJ2-3; D is perhaps TRBD2 (5 bases). Trimming removed 5 bases from V and 0 bases from J, with 15 bases in between. Looked up from germline, CDR1 is SGHNT and CDR2 is YENEEA. The CDR3 length is 16 residues. The CDR3 bases are TGTGCCAGCAGCATCAACGGAGCGGCGAGCACAGATACGCAGTATTTT. Translated: CASSINGAASTDTQYF.

The chain recombines TRBV24-1 with TRBJ2-6; D might be TRBD1 (6 bases). Trimming pared 5 bases from V and 0 bases from J, leaving 7 bases between. The germline gives CDR1 KGHDR, CDR2 SFDVKD. This CDR3 contains 15 residues. The chain's CDR3 is CATSGGGSGANVLTF. The CDR3 DNA sequence: TGTGCCACCAGTGGAGGGGGCTCTGGGGCCAACGTCCTGACTTTC.

In this sample, this clone turned up once. The CDR3 nucleotides read TGTGCCAGCAGCCCCGGACAGGGTTTTGGCTACACCTTC. It translates to CASSPGQGFGYTF. The chain recombines TRBV7-3 with TRBJ1-2, with 8 bases that match TRBD1. The germline V gene encodes CDR1 SGHTA and CDR2 FQGTGA. The J segment lost 7 bases and the V segment lost 5 bases, leaving 6 bases of the junction unmatched. The CDR3 sequence is 13 residues long.

This clone has just one count. The CDR3 DNA sequence: TGTGCCTGGAGTCATCAGCGGGGTTCCCAGCATTTT. This encodes CAWSHQRGSQHF. The chain links TRBV30 to TRBJ1-5; D gene unclear. CDR3 length: 12 residues. Germline assignment: CDR1 GTSNPN and CDR2 SVGIG (reference sequence). Trimming pared 2 bases from V and 11 bases from J, leaving 13 bases between.

The chain links TRBV10-1 to TRBJ2-5; TRBD2 is a possible D gene (5 bases). Trimming left V 8 bases short and J 2 bases short, with 12 bases between. This CDR3 spans 13 amino acids. The V gene's germline CDR1 is WNHNN and CDR2 SYGVQD (reference sequence). CDR3 nucleotides: TGCGCCAGCGTGGGAGCGCGACAAGAGACCCAGTACTTC. Residues: CASVGARQETQYF.

The rearrangement uses TRBV13 and TRBJ2-3, with D perhaps TRBD1 (6 bases). Germline V gene lookup returns CDR1 PRHDT and CDR2 FYEKMQ (reference sequence). Trimming shortened V by 2 bases and J by 2 bases, and 8 bases separated the two germline ends. CDR3 length: 14 residues. The CDR3, as DNA: TGTGCCAGCAGCTTAAACAGGGACACAGATACGCAGTATTTT. This gives the protein CASSLNRDTDTQYF.

The chain carries TRBV7-8 and TRBJ1-6; D is unclear. The germline gives CDR1 SGHVS, CDR2 FQNEAQ. Trimming stripped 3 bases from V and 6 bases from J, with 18 bases between. The CDR3 is 17 amino acids. The DNA of the CDR3 is TGTGCCAGCAGCTTGGTGGCGGACTGGTCTGCTAATTCACCCCTCCACTTT. This codes for CASSLVADWSANSPLHF.

V and J are TRBV5-6 and TRBJ1-3, with D tentatively TRBD1 (5 bases). Trimming took off 0 bases at V and 2 bases at J, with 15 bases between the two ends. Germline V CDR1 and CDR2: SGHDT, YYEEEE. The CDR3 is 17 residues long. CDR3 sequence: CASSLESVQDTGNTIYF. CDR3 coding DNA: TGTGCCAGCAGCTTGGAGTCTGTACAGGACACTGGAAACACCATATATTTT.

This clone was seen a single time. This chain connects TRBV12-3 or TRBV12-4 to TRBJ1-1; D is uncertain. The CDR3 sequence is 11 residues long. V lost 5 bases and J 4 bases, leaving 5 bases between the germline ends. The CDR3 DNA sequence: TGTGCCAGCAGTGTGCGCACTGAAGCTTTCTTT. Its translation is CASSVRTEAFF.

CDR3 amino acids: CASSLRQANEQFF. DNA for the CDR3: TGTGCCAGCAGCTTACGACAGGCCAATGAGCAGTTCTTC. V usage is TRBV7-3 and J usage is TRBJ2-1; D may be TRBD1 (6 bases). There are 13 residues in the CDR3. V shed 2 bases and J shed 6 bases, with 8 bases lying between them. The germline V gene encodes CDR1 SGHTA and CDR2 FQGTGA.

This rearrangement joins TRBV12-5 to TRBJ1-5; 10 bases map to TRBD1. The germline V gene encodes CDR1 LGHNT and CDR2 FRNRAP. The ends lost 7 bases at V and 2 bases at J; junction bases unmatched: 5. The CDR3 length is 15 residues. Written as DNA, the CDR3 is TGTGCTAGTGCCCTCGGGACAGGGGGCAATCAGCCCCAGCATTTT. Residues: CASALGTGGNQPQHF.

This chain connects TRBV29-1 to TRBJ2-7, with D possibly TRBD2 on 5 matching bases. Trimming removed 1 base from V and 2 bases from J, with 9 bases in between. CDR3 length: 13 residues. CDR1 and CDR2 (germline): SQVTM, ANQGSEA. CDR3 DNA: TGCAGCGTTGAAGCCGGGAAACCCTACGAGCAGTACTTC. Translating gives CSVEAGKPYEQYF.

The chain combines TRBV3-1 (or the pseudogene TRBV3-2) with TRBJ2-2; a weak D match, TRBD2 (5 bases). V lost 6 bases to trimming and J lost 8 bases, with 7 bases between them. Germline V lookup: CDR1 LGHDT, CDR2 YNNKEL (reference sequence). This CDR3 spans 11 amino acids. The CDR3 sequence: CASRTGGELFF. In DNA form, the CDR3 reads TGTGCCAGCAGGACGGGAGGGGAGCTGTTTTTT.

The genes are TRBV5-1 and TRBJ1-6; D is undetermined. The V gene's germline CDR1 is SGHRS and CDR2 YFSETQ. The CDR3 covers 16 residues. V dropped 4 bases and J dropped 6 bases, with 17 bases sitting between them. CDR3 in amino acids: CASSPEGSLTNSPLHF. In DNA, the CDR3 is TGCGCCAGCAGCCCCGAGGGTAGCTTGACTAATTCACCCCTCCACTTT.

The chain joins TRBV9 to TRBJ1-6, with TRBD1 identical over 8 bases. V shed 4 bases and J 0 bases; nucleotides not matched to a gene: 3. The CDR3 length is 16 residues. In germline, CDR1 is SGDLS, CDR2 YYNGEE. The CDR3 DNA sequence: TGTGCCAGCAGCAGGGACAGGATCTCCTATAATTCACCCCTCCACTTT. It yields the protein CASSRDRISYNSPLHF. The whole variable domain, remainder taken from reference TRBV9 and TRBJ1-6, is DSGVTQTPKHLITATGQRVTLRCSPRSGDLSVYWYQQSLDQGLQFLIQYYNGEERAKGNILERFSAQQFPDLHSELNLSSLELGDSALYFCASSRDRISYNSPLHFGNGTRLTVT.

The CDR3 loop reads CASGATDGYTF. The CDR3, as DNA: TGTGCCAGCGGGGCTACTGATGGCTACACCTTC. The V call is TRBV2, the J call TRBJ1-2; a weak D match, TRBD1 (5 bases). V was cut by 8 bases and J by 6 bases, with 10 bases left in between. The germline V gene has CDR1 SNHLY and CDR2 FYNNEI. This CDR3 contains 11 residues.

This clone was found once. The chain links TRBV27 to TRBJ2-6; 7 positions match TRBD2. This CDR3 spans 14 amino acids. Trimming at V came to 8 bases and at J to 4 bases, leaving 5 bases not matched to a gene. Per the germline V gene, CDR1 is MNHEY and CDR2 is SMNVEV (reference sequence). DNA of the CDR3: TGTGCCAGCGGGAGGGCCCCCGGGGCCAACGTCCTGACTTTC. This sequence encodes CASGRAPGANVLTF.

The V and J genes are TRBV18 and TRBJ1-5; possibly TRBD1 for D (6 bases). The CDR3 is made up of 14 amino acids. The V gene lost 2 bases and the J gene lost 5 bases, with 10 bases spanning the gap. Germline V gives CDR1 KGHSH, CDR2 LQKENI. The CDR3 reads CASSPSRQDQPQHF. CDR3 nucleotides: TGTGCCAGCTCACCAAGCCGACAGGATCAGCCCCAGCATTTT.

This sequence joins TRBV9 and TRBJ2-7, with no clear D. Germline CDR1 reads SGDLS; CDR2 reads YYNGEE. The CDR3 runs to 13 residues. Trimming took 0 bases from V and 0 from J, leaving 4 bases between them. This CDR3 is CASSVGSSYEQYF. CDR3 coding DNA: TGTGCCAGCAGCGTAGGGAGCTCCTACGAGCAGTACTTC.

The chain is built from TRBV14 and TRBJ2-1; TRBD1 matches 7 bases. V dropped 0 bases and J dropped 11; count of bases not matched to a gene: 10. CDR3 length: 15 amino acids. CDR1 is SGHDN, CDR2 FVKESK, per germline. CDR3 in DNA: TGTGCCAGCAGCCAAGAAGATGTTACAGGGGTAAAGCAGTTCTTC. Residues: CASSQEDVTGVKQFF.

This clone was seen once. This chain links TRBV15 with TRBJ1-6; D unresolved. V was clipped by 4 bases and J by 0 bases, with 10 bases between them. Germline V gene lookup returns CDR1 LNHNV and CDR2 YYDKDF (reference sequence). The CDR3 totals 16 residues. The CDR3 loop is CATSKDLSSYNSPLHF. Written as DNA, the CDR3 is TGTGCCACCAGCAAGGACTTGAGCTCCTATAATTCACCCCTCCACTTT.

This clone was picked up one time. The chain recombines TRBV6-5 with TRBJ2-7; weak D call: TRBD1 (5 bases). Between the trimmed V and J ends, which lost 4 bases and 2 bases, there was a span of 15 bases. Germline V gene data show CDR1 as MNHEY and CDR2 as SVGAGI. This CDR3 region has 15 residues. The CDR3: CASSSPALGAYEQYF. CDR3 nucleotide sequence: TGTGCCAGCAGTTCACCCGCTTTAGGGGCCTACGAGCAGTACTTC.

This clone occurred a few times. The chain uses TRBV9 and TRBJ1-2, with 7 bases aligning to TRBD1. The CDR3 spans 14 residues. CDR1 and CDR2 from the germline V gene are SGDLS and YYNGEE. The V segment lost 0 bases and the J segment 6 bases; nucleotides outside the gene matches: 5. The CDR3 coding sequence is TGTGCCAGCAGCGTAGGCCGCCAGGGGGATGGCTACACCTTC. It is translated as CASSVGRQGDGYTF.

V and J are TRBV6-5 and TRBJ1-4, with unresolved D. CDR1 is MNHEY and CDR2 is SVGAGI in the germline V gene. This CDR3 has 14 residues. V was shortened by 8 bases and J by 0 bases, with 10 bases between the two germline ends. CDR3 amino acids: CASGSKTTNEKLFF. CDR3 nucleotide sequence: TGTGCCAGCGGGAGTAAGACAACTAATGAAAAACTGTTTTTT.

The V call is TRBV7-9, the J call TRBJ2-1; 12 bases are shared with TRBD2. Trimming at V came to 5 bases and at J to 5 bases, leaving 7 bases not matched to a gene. The CDR3 consists of 16 residues. Germline CDR1 is SEHNR and CDR2 is FQNEAQ (reference sequence). CDR3 coding DNA: TGTGCCAGCAGCCTGAGGACTAGCGGGGACCACAATGAGCAGTTCTTC. Translation: CASSLRTSGDHNEQFF.

CDR3 DNA sequence: TGTGCCAGCAGCTTAGTTGGGGCGAGCTCCTACAATGAGCAGTTCTTC. It is translated as CASSLVGASSYNEQFF. The gene calls are TRBV7-2 and TRBJ2-1, with TRBD1 as a possible D gene (5 bases). The CDR3 spans 16 residues. V dropped 1 base and J dropped 0 bases, with 10 bases sitting between them. Germline V gene data show CDR1 as SGHTA and CDR2 as FQGNSA.

This clone appeared a single time. In DNA, the CDR3 is TGTGCCAGTACTACAGGTGGGAACATTCAGTACTTC. Translation: CASTTGGNIQYF. The chain recombines TRBV19 with TRBJ2-4; D may be TRBD1 (5 bases). This CDR3 comprises 12 residues. Per the germline V gene, CDR1 is LNHDA and CDR2 is SQIVND (reference sequence). The V gene lost 7 bases and the J gene lost 7 bases, with 11 bases spanning the gap.

V usage is TRBV30 and J usage is TRBJ2-5, with 7 bases fitting TRBD1. Trimming took 0 bases from V and 5 from J; bases not matched to a gene: 0. Looked up from germline, CDR1 is GTSNPN and CDR2 is SVGIG (reference sequence). The CDR3 runs to 12 residues. The CDR3 DNA follows: TGTGCCTGGAGTGTACAGGGGGAGACCCAGTACTTC. This translates into CAWSVQGETQYF.